The present T cell receptor (beta chain) was sequenced within a study of cytomegalovirus exposure and HLA in healthy donors. Both 60 Vbeta primers and 13 Jbeta primers went into the PCR. Some clones are missing from TCRdb's copy, which holds only in-frame ones; the method was immunoSEQ multiplex PCR. This listing includes about 200,000 clones. General study findings and limits: In a later analysis, at a false discovery rate of 0.05, about 15,000 TCR beta sequences were associated with HLA alleles. Rare TCR sequences predominated, though certain public TCRs were found in many donors. A likely sequencing artifact accounted for one observed cluster of highly shared sequence variants. For most TCR beta V segments, an earlier analysis put the productive rate at about 87% or about 30% of the time.

As to this clone: Its antigen is unknown.

Material: PBMCs. The sequence was obtained from a boy aged 5-17 years in good health and CMV-seronegative.

CDR3 protein: CASSLTREGTEAFF. In DNA form, the CDR3 reads TGTGCCAGCAGCTTAACGCGGGAGGGCACTGAAGCTTTCTTT. The chain combines TRBV13 with TRBJ1-1, with D unclear. CDR1 and CDR2 from the germline V gene are PRHDT and FYEKMQ (reference sequence). V lost 2 bases and J lost 4, with 11 bases in between. The CDR3 loop spans 14 amino acids.